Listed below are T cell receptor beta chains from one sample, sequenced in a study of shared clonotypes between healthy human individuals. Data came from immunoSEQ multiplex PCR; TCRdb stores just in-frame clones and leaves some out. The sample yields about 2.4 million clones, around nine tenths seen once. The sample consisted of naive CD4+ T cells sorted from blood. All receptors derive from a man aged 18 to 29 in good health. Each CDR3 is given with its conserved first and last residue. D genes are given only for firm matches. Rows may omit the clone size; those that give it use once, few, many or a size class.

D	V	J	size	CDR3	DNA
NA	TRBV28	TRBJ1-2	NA	CASSLGGPYGYTF	TGTGCCAGCAGTTTGGGCGGACCCTATGGCTACACCTTC
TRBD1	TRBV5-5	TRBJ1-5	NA	CASTIGAGGNQPQHF	TGTGCCAGCACTATAGGGGCAGGGGGGAATCAGCCCCAGCATTTT
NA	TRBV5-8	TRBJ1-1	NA	CASRPDDRRFLMNTEAFF	TGTGCCAGCAGACCCGATGACAGGCGATTCCTGATGAACACTGAAGCTTTCTTT
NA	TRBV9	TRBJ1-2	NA	CASSAFWATNYGYTF	TGTGCCAGCAGCGCTTTCTGGGCGACGAACTATGGCTACACCTTC
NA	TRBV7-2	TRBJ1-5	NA	CASSLERTSNQPQHF	TGTGCCAGCAGCTTAGAAAGGACTAGCAATCAGCCCCAGCATTTT
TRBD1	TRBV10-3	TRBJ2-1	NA	CAITLDRGSYNEQFF	TGTGCCATCACCTTGGACAGGGGGTCCTACAATGAGCAGTTCTTC
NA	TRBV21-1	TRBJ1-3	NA	CASSIRQGGLPPSGNTIYF	TGTGCCAGCAGCATTCGACAGGGCGGCCTTCCCCCCTCTGGAAACACCATATATTTT
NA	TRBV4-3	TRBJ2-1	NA	CASSQDVIWSHNEQFF	TGCGCCAGCAGCCAAGATGTGATTTGGTCCCACAATGAGCAGTTCTTC
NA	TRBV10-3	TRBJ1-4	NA	CAISARGGEKLFF	TGTGCCATCAGTGCGAGGGGTGGCGAAAAACTGTTTTTT
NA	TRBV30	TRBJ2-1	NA	CAWRAGGIGKQFF	TGTGCCTGGAGGGCCGGCGGTATTGGTAAGCAGTTCTTC
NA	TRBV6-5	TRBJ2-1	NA	CASSRHRSNEQFF	TGTGCCAGCAGTAGGCACAGAAGCAATGAGCAGTTCTTC
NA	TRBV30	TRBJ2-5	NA	CAWSVSTYQETQYF	TGTGCCTGGAGTGTCAGCACCTACCAAGAGACCCAGTACTTC
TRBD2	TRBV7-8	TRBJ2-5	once	CASSPLTSSRTQYF	TGTGCCAGCAGCCCGCTGACTAGCTCGAGGACCCAGTACTTC
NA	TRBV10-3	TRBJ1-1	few	CATSVQGESTEAFF	TGTGCCACCAGTGTACAAGGTGAGAGCACTGAAGCTTTCTTT
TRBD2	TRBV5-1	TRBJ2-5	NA	CASSLAAGAWETQYF	TGCGCCAGCAGCTTGGCAGCGGGGGCGTGGGAGACCCAGTACTTC
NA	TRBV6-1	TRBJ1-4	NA	CATAGGMEEKLFF	TGTGCCACTGCGGGGGGGATGGAGGAAAAACTGTTTTTT
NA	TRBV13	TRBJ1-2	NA	CASSLGSRAGTTGGYTF	TGTGCCAGCAGCTTAGGAAGTAGGGCAGGGACTACGGGGGGCTACACCTTC
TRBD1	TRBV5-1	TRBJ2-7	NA	CASSFRNRDSYSYEQYF	TGCGCCAGCAGCTTCCGAAACCGGGACAGCTATTCCTACGAGCAGTACTTC
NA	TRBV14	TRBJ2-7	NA	CASSQDRGGQYF	TGTGCCAGCAGCCAAGATCGGGGAGGGCAGTACTTC
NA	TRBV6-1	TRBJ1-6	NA	CASSVAEGYNSPLHF	TGTGCCAGCAGTGTAGCGGAGGGCTATAATTCACCCCTCCACTTT
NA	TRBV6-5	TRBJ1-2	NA	CASSSTWGFGYGYTF	TGTGCCAGCAGTTCGACGTGGGGGTTCGGCTATGGCTACACCTTC
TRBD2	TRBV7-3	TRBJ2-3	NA	CASSSSGSTDTQYF	TGTGCCAGCAGCAGTAGCGGGAGCACAGATACGCAGTATTTT
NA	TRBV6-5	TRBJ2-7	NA	CASSYLQTGWYEQYF	TGTGCCAGCAGTTACCTACAGACAGGTTGGTACGAGCAGTACTTC
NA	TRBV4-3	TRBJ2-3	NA	CASSQDGPTRFSTDTQYF	TGCGCCAGCAGCCAAGATGGTCCGACTAGGTTCAGCACAGATACGCAGTATTTT
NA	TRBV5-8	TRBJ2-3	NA	CASQPGFRTDTQYF	TGTGCCAGCCAGCCCGGGTTCCGCACAGATACGCAGTATTTT
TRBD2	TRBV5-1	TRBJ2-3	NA	CASSSWGGNTDTQYF	TGCGCCAGCAGCTCCTGGGGGGGGAACACAGATACGCAGTATTTT
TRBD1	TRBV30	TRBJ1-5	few	CAWSLDRVQPQHF	TGTGCCTGGAGCCTGGACAGGGTTCAGCCCCAGCATTTT
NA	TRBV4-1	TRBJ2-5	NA	CASSQESGQETQYF	TGCGCCAGCAGCCAAGAATCAGGCCAAGAGACCCAGTACTTC
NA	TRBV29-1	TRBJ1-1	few	CSVVDRVNTEAFF	TGCAGCGTTGTAGACAGAGTGAACACTGAAGCTTTCTTT
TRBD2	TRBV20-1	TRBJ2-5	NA	CSEGTKETQYF	TGCAGTGAAGGGACTAAAGAGACCCAGTACTTC
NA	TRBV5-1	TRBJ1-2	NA	CASSLGDNNYGYTF	TGCGCCAGCAGCTTGGGGGACAATAACTATGGCTACACCTTC
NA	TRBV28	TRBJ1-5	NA	CASSLWDIRGGNQPQHF	TGTGCCAGCAGTTTATGGGACATCCGTGGGGGCAATCAGCCCCAGCATTTT
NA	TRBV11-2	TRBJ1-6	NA	CASSQGQSNSPLHF	TGTGCCAGCAGCCAAGGACAGAGCAATTCACCCCTCCACTTT
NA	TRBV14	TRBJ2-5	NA	CASSHRRETQYF	TGTGCCAGCAGCCACCGTAGGGAGACCCAGTACTTC
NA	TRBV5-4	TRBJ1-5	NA	CARLRVAQPQHF	TGTGCCAGACTCAGGGTTGCTCAGCCCCAGCATTTT
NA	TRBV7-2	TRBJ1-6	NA	CASSFRDPNSPLHF	TGTGCCAGCAGCTTCCGGGACCCAAATTCACCCCTCCACTTT
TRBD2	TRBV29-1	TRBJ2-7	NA	CSVGTTISYEQYF	TGCAGCGTAGGGACTACCATTTCCTACGAGCAGTACTTC
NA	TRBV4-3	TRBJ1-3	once	CASSQDVGLGAGNTIYF	TGCGCCAGCAGCCAAGACGTCGGGTTAGGGGCTGGAAACACCATATATTTT
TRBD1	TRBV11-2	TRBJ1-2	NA	CASSFSGTAFTF	TGTGCCAGCAGCTTCTCCGGGACAGCGTTCACCTTC
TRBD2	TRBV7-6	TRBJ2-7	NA	CASSLAYSGSLYEQYF	TGTGCCAGCAGCTTAGCATATAGCGGGAGTCTCTACGAGCAGTACTTC
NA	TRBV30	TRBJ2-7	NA	CAWRLTLDTEQYF	TGTGCCTGGAGGCTAACCTTGGACACCGAGCAGTACTTC
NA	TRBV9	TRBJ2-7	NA	CASSVDVRFGEQYF	TGTGCCAGCAGCGTAGATGTGCGGTTCGGGGAGCAGTACTTC
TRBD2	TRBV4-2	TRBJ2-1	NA	CASSPRPGLADNEQFF	TGTGCCAGCAGTCCCCGGCCGGGACTAGCGGACAATGAGCAGTTCTTC